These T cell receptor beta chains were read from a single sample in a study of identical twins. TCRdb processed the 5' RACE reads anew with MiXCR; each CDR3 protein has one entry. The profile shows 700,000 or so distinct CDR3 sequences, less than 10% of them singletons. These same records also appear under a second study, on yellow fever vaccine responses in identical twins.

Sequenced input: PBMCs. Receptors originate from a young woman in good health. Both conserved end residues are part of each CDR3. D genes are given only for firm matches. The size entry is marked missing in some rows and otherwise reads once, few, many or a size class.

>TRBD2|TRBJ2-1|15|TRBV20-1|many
TGCAGTGCTAGAGATCGACTAGCGGGAGGGCATGAGCAGTTCTTC
CSARDRLAGGHEQFF
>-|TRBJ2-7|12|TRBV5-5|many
TGTGCCAGCAGCTTAAGGACGGACGAGCAGTACTTC
CASSLRTDEQYF
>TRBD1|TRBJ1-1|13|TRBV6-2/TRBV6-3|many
TGTGCCACCAGGACAGGGGGGAGCACTGAAGCTTTCTTT
CATRTGGSTEAFF
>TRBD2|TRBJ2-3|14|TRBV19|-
TGTGCCACCAGCGGGGGGGCCCGGACAGATACGCAGTATTTT
CATSGGARTDTQYF
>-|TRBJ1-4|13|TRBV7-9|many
TGTGGGTCCCGGGGCGCTTTTAATGAAAAACTGTTTTTT
CGSRGAFNEKLFF
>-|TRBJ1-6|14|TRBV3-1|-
TGTGCCAGCAGCCAAGGAGTAGATAATTCACCCCTCCACTTT
CASSQGVDNSPLHF
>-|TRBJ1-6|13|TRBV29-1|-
TGCAGCGTTGCGGAAAGGGACAATTCACCCCTCCACTTT
CSVAERDNSPLHF
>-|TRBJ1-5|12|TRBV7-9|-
TGTGCCAGCAGCAAAGGGGAACAGCCCCAGCATTTT
CASSKGEQPQHF
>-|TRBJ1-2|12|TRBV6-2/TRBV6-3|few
TGTGCCAGCATTGTAAGAGATGATGGCTACACCTTC
CASIVRDDGYTF
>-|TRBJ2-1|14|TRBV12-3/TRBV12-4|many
TGTGCCAGCAGTTTAATAAACTCCTACAATGAGCAGTTCTTC
CASSLINSYNEQFF
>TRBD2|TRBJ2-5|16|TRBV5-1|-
TGCGCCAGCAGCCCCTCCGGGGGGGGCGGCACCGAGACCCAGTACTTC
CASSPSGGGGTETQYF
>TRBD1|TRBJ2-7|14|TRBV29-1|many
TGCAGCGTTGCCACCGGGACAGGGGGCATCGAGCAGTACTTC
CSVATGTGGIEQYF
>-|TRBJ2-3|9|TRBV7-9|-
TGTGCCAGCAGGGATACGCAGTATTTT
CASRDTQYF
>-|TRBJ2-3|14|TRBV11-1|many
TGTGCCAGCACCTTAGGGGGGTTCACAGATACGCAGTATTTT
CASTLGGFTDTQYF
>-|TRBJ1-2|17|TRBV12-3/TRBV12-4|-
TGTGCCAGCAGTTTGGCGCTATTAAGGGGGGGGAGTGATGGCTACACCTTC
CASSLALLRGGSDGYTF
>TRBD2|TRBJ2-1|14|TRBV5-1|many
TGCGCCAGCAGCTTACTAGCGGGATCCAATGAGCAGTTCTTC
CASSLLAGSNEQFF
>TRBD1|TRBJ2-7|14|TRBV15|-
TGTGCCACCAGCGGGCCGGGACAGGCCCGCGAGCAGTACTTC
CATSGPGQAREQYF
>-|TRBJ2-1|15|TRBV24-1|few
TGTGCCACCAGTGATTTGGGCGGCTCCTACAATGAGCAGTTCTTC
CATSDLGGSYNEQFF
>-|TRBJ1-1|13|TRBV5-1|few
TGCGCCAGCAGCCAGAACCTAGGCACTGAAGCTTTCTTT
CASSQNLGTEAFF
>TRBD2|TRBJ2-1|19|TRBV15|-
TGTGCCACCAGCAGAGTTTCAGTATGGCTAGCGGGGGGTCGAGATGAGCAGTTCTTC
CATSRVSVWLAGGRDEQFF
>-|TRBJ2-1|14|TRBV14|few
TGTGCCAGCAGAGGAAAGGCTTTGGACAATGAGCAGTTCTTC
CASRGKALDNEQFF
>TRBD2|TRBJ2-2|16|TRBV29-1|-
TGCAGCGCTGAGTCTTTAGCGGGAAAGAACACCGGGGAGCTGTTTTTT
CSAESLAGKNTGELFF
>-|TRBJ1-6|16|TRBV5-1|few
TGCGCCAGCAGCTTTGGCCCCCAGGGAGATAATTCACCCCTCCACTTT
CASSFGPQGDNSPLHF
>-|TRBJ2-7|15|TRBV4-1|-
TGCGCCAGCAGCCAAAGGTCGGGTCGAGGTGATGAGCAGTACTTC
CASSQRSGRGDEQYF
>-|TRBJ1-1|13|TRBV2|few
TGTGCCAGCAGTGGCGCGGGGAACACTGAAGCTTTCTTT
CASSGAGNTEAFF
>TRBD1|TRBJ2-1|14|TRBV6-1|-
TGTGCCAGCAGCCCCCGACAGGGCCGGAATGAGCAGTTCTTC
CASSPRQGRNEQFF
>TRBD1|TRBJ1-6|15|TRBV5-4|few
TGTGCCAGCAGCTTGGCCGGGACAGGGGGCGAAGCCCTCCACTTT
CASSLAGTGGEALHF
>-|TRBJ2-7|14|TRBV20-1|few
TGCAGTGCTAGACCAACTAGTGCCGCCTTCGAGCAGTACTTC
CSARPTSAAFEQYF
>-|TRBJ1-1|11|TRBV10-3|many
TGTGCCATCAGTGAGTCGGGAGAAGCTTTCTTT
CAISESGEAFF
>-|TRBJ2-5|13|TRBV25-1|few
TGTGCCAGCAAGAGGGGCTCAGAAGAGACCCAGTACTTC
CASKRGSEETQYF
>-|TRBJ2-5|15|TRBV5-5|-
TGTGCCAGCAGCTCGGCTGAGGACCTGCAAGAGACCCAGTACTTC
CASSSAEDLQETQYF
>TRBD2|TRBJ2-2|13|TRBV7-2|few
TGTGCCTTTAGCGGGGGGGCTGGCGGGGAGCTGTTTTTT
CAFSGGAGGELFF
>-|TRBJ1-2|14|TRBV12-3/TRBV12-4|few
TGTGCCAGCAGTTTAGCTTCAGGCCTTTATGGCTACACCTTC
CASSLASGLYGYTF
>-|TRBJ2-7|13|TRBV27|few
TGTGCCAGCAGTTTGTCCCCCCTCTACGAGCAGTACTTC
CASSLSPLYEQYF
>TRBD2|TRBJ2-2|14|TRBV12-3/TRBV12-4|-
TGTGCCAGCAGTTTAAGGACTAGGACCGGGGAGCTGTTTTTT
CASSLRTRTGELFF
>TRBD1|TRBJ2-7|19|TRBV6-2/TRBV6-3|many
TGTGCCAGCAGTTACTTGGTAGCGACAGGGGATCCCTACACCTACGAGCAGTACTTC
CASSYLVATGDPYTYEQYF
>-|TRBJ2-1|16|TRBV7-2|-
TGTGCCAGCAGCGCACACAACCGGGACATAAACAATGAGCAGTTCTTC
CASSAHNRDINNEQFF
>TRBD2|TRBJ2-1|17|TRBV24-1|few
TGTGCCACCAGTGATTTTATTAGCGGGAGGGACTACAATGAGCAGTTCTTC
CATSDFISGRDYNEQFF
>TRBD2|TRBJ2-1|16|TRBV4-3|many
TGCGCCAGCAGCCAAGATGGGGCTAGCGGGTACAATGAGCAGTTCTTC
CASSQDGASGYNEQFF
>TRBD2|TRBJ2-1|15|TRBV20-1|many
TGCAGTGCTAGACCGATTAGCGGGAGCCACAATGAGCAGTTCTTC
CSARPISGSHNEQFF
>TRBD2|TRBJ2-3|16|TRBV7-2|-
TGTGCCACCGGGACTAGCGGGAGGACCCGCACAGATACGCAGTATTTT
CATGTSGRTRTDTQYF
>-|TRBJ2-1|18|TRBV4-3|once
TGCGCCAGCAGCCAAGCCACCGGGACTCCCAGCTCCTACAATGAGCAGTTCTTC
CASSQATGTPSSYNEQFF
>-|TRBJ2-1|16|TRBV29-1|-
TGCAGCGTTACCGGACAGCACCCGAGCTCCTACAATGAGCAGTTCTTC
CSVTGQHPSSYNEQFF
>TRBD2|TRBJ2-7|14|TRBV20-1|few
TGCAGTGCTAGAGATCTCGCGGGGGGGTACGAGCAGTACTTC
CSARDLAGGYEQYF
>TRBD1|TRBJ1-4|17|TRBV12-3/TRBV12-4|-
TGTGCCAGCAGTCGTAGGACAGGGGATACAACTAATGAAAAACTGTTTTTT
CASSRRTGDTTNEKLFF
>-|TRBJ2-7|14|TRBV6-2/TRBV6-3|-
TGTGCCAGCAATTCCGGGGGTCGACTCAACGAGCAGTACTTC
CASNSGGRLNEQYF
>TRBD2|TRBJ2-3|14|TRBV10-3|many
TGTGCCATCAGTGAGAAGCGGGGGACAGATACGCAGTATTTT
CAISEKRGTDTQYF
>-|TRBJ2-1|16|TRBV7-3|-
TGTGCCAGCAGCCCCGAGGGGGGGAGCTCCTACAATGAGCAGTTCTTC
CASSPEGGSSYNEQFF